Below are 27 T cell receptor beta chains sequenced from a single sample in a study of T cell responses to AZD1222 COVID-19 vaccine. Profiling relied on immunoSEQ multiplex PCR, and the TCRdb table lists in-frame clones only, not all of them. The data contain 150,000 or so clones, 90% of them singletons. The sample in question was peripheral blood, obtained 28 days after the second dose of the MenACWY control vaccine. Source of these receptors: an adult who received the MenACWY meningococcal vaccine as a control.

This clone has just one count. The chain recombines TRBV18 with TRBJ2-7; no firm D call. Germline V CDR1 and CDR2: KGHSH, LQKENI. Trimming took 6 bases from V and 3 from J, leaving 12 bases between them. The CDR3 totals 13 residues. The CDR3 bases are TGTGCCAGCTCCATCCGGCAGTTCTACGAGCAGTACTTC. This sequence encodes CASSIRQFYEQYF.

This clone was seen more than once but under ten times. V and J are TRBV28 and TRBJ1-5; D not resolved. CDR1 and CDR2 (germline): MDHEN, SYDVKM. Deletions cut 3 bases from V and 0 bases from J, with 15 bases between. This CDR3 spans 17 amino acids. The CDR3 nucleotides read TGTGCCAGCAGTTTGGGCGGTGATTCCGGTAGCAATCAGCCCCAGCATTTT. Encoded protein: CASSLGGDSGSNQPQHF.

The chain couples TRBV30 to TRBJ1-1; TRBD1 aligns across 7 bases. The CDR3 runs to 13 residues. V was clipped by 5 bases and J by 2 bases; unmatched bases: 5. Germline CDR1 is GTSNPN and CDR2 is SVGIG (reference sequence). The CDR3 here is CAWGGTENTEAFF. As DNA, the CDR3 is TGTGCCTGGGGGGGGACAGAAAACACTGAAGCTTTCTTT.

This clone occurred a few times. The CDR3 DNA reads TGTGCCAGCAGCGTCACAGGGGCCACTTCGAACACTGAAGCTTTCTTT. It yields the protein CASSVTGATSNTEAFF. The chain combines TRBV9 with TRBJ1-1; 7 bases are shared with TRBD1. The CDR3 spans 16 residues. The junction had 8 bases not matched to a gene; V was cut back by 2 bases and J by 1 base. The germline V gene has CDR1 SGDLS and CDR2 YYNGEE.

The chain couples TRBV2 to TRBJ2-7; TRBD2 matches 8 bases. V dropped 8 bases and J dropped 6; count of bases not matched to a gene: 12. Germline V gene sequence: CDR1 SNHLY, CDR2 FYNNEI. The CDR3 extends over 14 amino acids. CDR3 in amino acids: CASVGAGGSSEQYF. CDR3 nucleotide sequence: TGTGCCAGCGTGGGGGCGGGAGGATCGTCCGAGCAGTACTTC.

The CDR3 sequence is CASSGSASPQHF. The DNA for the CDR3 is TGTGCCAGCAGTGGGTCGGCTAGCCCCCAGCATTTT. The chain employs TRBV28 and TRBJ1-5, with D uncertain. Per germline, CDR1 MDHEN and CDR2 SYDVKM. V gave up 5 bases and J gave up 10 bases, with 12 bases separating them. This CDR3 region has 12 residues.

This clone has just one count. The CDR3 DNA reads as TGTGCCAGCAGCTTGGTGGCCGAGCAGTACTTC. Protein sequence: CASSLVAEQYF. The chain links TRBV5-6 to TRBJ2-7; D remains unclear. This CDR3 is 11 amino acids long. Trimming removed 0 bases from V and 6 bases from J, with 4 bases in between. Per the germline V gene, CDR1 is SGHDT and CDR2 is YYEEEE.

In this sample, this clone turned up once. The rearrangement uses TRBV4-1 and TRBJ1-1; D uncertain. CDR1 is MGHRA, CDR2 YSYEKL, per germline. The CDR3 is 13 residues long. Trimming shortened V by 4 bases and J by 7 bases, and 13 bases separated the two germline ends. The CDR3, as DNA: TGCGCCAGCAGCCCATCGGGCACGGGTGAAGCTTTCTTT. This encodes CASSPSGTGEAFF.

The chain combines TRBV4-3 with TRBJ2-7; D not resolved. The CDR3 is 15 amino acids. CDR1 is LGHNA and CDR2 is YSLEER in the germline V gene. V dropped 3 bases and J dropped 4 bases, with 16 bases sitting between them. CDR3 DNA: TGCGCCAGCAGCCAGCTGGCCTCCGTCTTGTACGAGCAGTACTTC. Translation: CASSQLASVLYEQYF.

The chain employs TRBV28 and TRBJ1-3; D perhaps matches TRBD1 (6 bases). V lost 6 bases, J lost 4 bases, and 10 bases lay in between. CDR1 and CDR2 from the germline V gene are MDHEN and SYDVKM. CDR3 length: 13 residues. The CDR3 region is CASSPGQGNTIYF. The CDR3 bases are TGTGCCAGCAGCCCTGGACAGGGAAACACCATATATTTT.

The chain combines TRBV7-9 with TRBJ1-1; tentatively, D is TRBD1 (6 bases). CDR3 length: 15 residues. Trimming left V 5 bases short and J 7 bases short, with 20 bases between. Germline loops: CDR1 SEHNR, CDR2 FQNEAQ (reference sequence). CDR3 nucleotides: TGTGCCAGCAGCACGAGAGGCAGGGGTCGGGATGAAGCTTTCTTT. This gives the protein CASSTRGRGRDEAFF.

The chain links TRBV7-2 to TRBJ2-3, with 12 positions matching TRBD2. Germline V lookup: CDR1 SGHTA, CDR2 FQGNSA. Trimming removed 6 bases from V and 1 base from J; junction bases left unmatched: 2. The CDR3 extends over 15 amino acids. The CDR3 loop reads CASRRLAGGTDTQYF. CDR3 coding DNA: TGTGCCAGCAGAAGACTAGCGGGAGGCACAGATACGCAGTATTTT.

This rearrangement joins TRBV28 to TRBJ1-5, with 11 bases identical to TRBD1. V shed 5 bases and J 4 bases; nucleotides not matched to a gene: 4. CDR1 is MDHEN and CDR2 is SYDVKM in the germline V gene. This CDR3 has 15 amino acids. The CDR3 DNA follows: TGTGCCAGCAGTCACGGGACAGGGGGTAATCAGCCCCAGCATTTT. Amino acids: CASSHGTGGNQPQHF.

J is TRBJ2-7 and V is TRBV5-4, with TRBD2 as a possible D gene (6 bases). CDR1 is SGHNT, CDR2 YYREEE, per germline (reference sequence). The CDR3 is 13 amino acids. Trimming removed 9 bases at V and 3 bases at J, with 16 bases between. CDR3 sequence reads: CATQRGGFYEQYF. CDR3 DNA sequence: TGTGCCACCCAACGTGGGGGGTTCTACGAGCAGTACTTC.

The genes are TRBV4-2 and TRBJ2-7; 10 bases match TRBD2. With 7 bases clipped from V and 6 bases from J, the junction kept 12 bases outside the gene matches. The length of the CDR3 is 15 residues. CDR1 and CDR2 from the germline V gene are LGHNA and YNFKEQ. In nucleotides, the CDR3 is TGTGCCAGCAACCATGGGACTAGCGCCAGCCTCGAGCAGTACTTC. It encodes CASNHGTSASLEQYF.

The chain carries TRBV6-5 and TRBJ1-2, with no clear D. V lost 7 bases, J lost 0 bases, and 12 bases lay in between. Germline CDR1 reads MNHEY; CDR2 reads SVGAGI. The CDR3 is 14 amino acids. The CDR3 here is CASIIPMANYGYTF. CDR3 DNA: TGTGCCAGCATTATCCCTATGGCTAACTATGGCTACACCTTC.

This chain joins TRBV7-2 and TRBJ1-3; no firm D call. Germline CDR1 is SGHTA and CDR2 is FQGNSA. V dropped 1 base and J dropped 7 bases, with 8 bases sitting between them. The CDR3 has 13 amino acids. The CDR3 DNA reads as TGTGCCAGCAGCTTAGGGCCTGACAACACCATATATTTT. Translated, it gives CASSLGPDNTIYF.

The rearrangement joins TRBV19 to TRBJ2-2; D remains ambiguous. V was shortened by 3 bases and J by 4 bases, with 9 bases between the two germline ends. The germline V gene encodes CDR1 LNHDA and CDR2 SQIVND (reference sequence). This CDR3 spans 14 amino acids. CDR3 in amino acids: CASSIALSTGELFF. DNA of the CDR3: TGTGCCAGTAGTATCGCCCTAAGCACCGGGGAGCTGTTTTTT.

This clone was detected only once. This rearrangement joins TRBV27 to TRBJ2-7; D possibly corresponds to TRBD2 (6 bases). Deletions cut 9 bases from V and 2 bases from J, with 14 bases between. From germline, CDR1 is MNHEY and CDR2 SMNVEV (reference sequence). CDR3 length: 13 amino acids. In DNA, the CDR3 is TGTGCCAGTACGGGACTTCGAACCTACGAGCAGTACTTC. It yields the protein CASTGLRTYEQYF.

The chain uses TRBV28 and TRBJ1-4; D may be TRBD1 (5 bases). The germline gives CDR1 MDHEN, CDR2 SYDVKM. The CDR3 has 14 amino acids. V was trimmed by 4 bases and J by 13 bases, leaving 19 bases between them. CDR3 bases: TGTGCCAGCAGTTCAGTCGACAGCCGGCGGATACTGTTTTTT. Its protein product is CASSSVDSRRILFF.

The chain uses TRBV5-1 and TRBJ2-3; TRBD1 aligns across 8 bases. This CDR3 contains 14 residues. The J segment lost 2 bases and the V segment lost 2 bases, leaving 1 base of the junction unmatched. The V gene's germline CDR1 is SGHRS and CDR2 YFSETQ. The CDR3 loop reads CASSLQGDTDTQYF. CDR3 nucleotide sequence: TGCGCCAGCAGCTTACAGGGGGACACAGATACGCAGTATTTT.

This clone was recorded a few times. The genes are TRBV19 and TRBJ1-5; 9 bases line up with TRBD1. CDR1 LNHDA and CDR2 SQIVND come from the germline V gene (reference sequence). This CDR3 comprises 13 residues. V shed 10 bases and J 6 bases; nucleotides not matched to a gene: 7. CDR3 nucleotides: TGTGCCACGACAGACAGGGGGTTTCAGCCCCAGCATTTT. Protein: CATTDRGFQPQHF.

This clone was seen only a few times. This chain uses TRBV18 with TRBJ1-4; tentatively, D is TRBD1 (5 bases). Looked up from germline, CDR1 is KGHSH and CDR2 is LQKENI. The CDR3 has 14 amino acids. V gave up 3 bases and J gave up 4 bases, with 9 bases separating them. This CDR3 is CASSPGDLNEKLFF. In DNA form, the CDR3 reads TGTGCCAGCTCACCCGGGGACCTTAATGAAAAACTGTTTTTT.

The V and J genes are TRBV4-3 and TRBJ1-1; the D is unclear. The germline CDR1 and CDR2 sequences are LGHNA and YSLEER. Trimming removed 0 bases from V and 6 bases from J, with 11 bases in between. The CDR3 is 14 amino acids. The CDR3 bases are TGCGCCAGCAGCCAAGATCGTAAGGGCGCTGAAGCTTTCTTT. Translated, it gives CASSQDRKGAEAFF.

This clone occurred once. V and J are TRBV7-2 and TRBJ1-1, with D maybe TRBD1 (6 bases). The V end was cut by 5 bases, the J end by 1 base, with 14 bases between. Germline V gene data show CDR1 as SGHTA and CDR2 as FQGNSA. The CDR3 sequence is 15 residues long. This CDR3 reads CASSPETGKNTEAFF. CDR3 in DNA: TGTGCCAGCAGCCCAGAGACAGGAAAGAACACTGAAGCTTTCTTT.

V and J are TRBV6-5 and TRBJ1-2, with TRBD1 matching 9 bases. Germline values: CDR1 MNHEY, CDR2 SVGAGI. This CDR3 has 13 residues. V shed 6 bases, J shed 2 bases, and the junction held 1 base outside the gene matches. For the CDR3, the DNA is TGTGCCAGCAGGGGGACAGGGAACTATGGCTACACCTTC. Translated: CASRGTGNYGYTF.

J is TRBJ1-2 and V is TRBV6-5; 7 bases fit TRBD1. The CDR3 spans 13 residues. V lost 2 bases to trimming and J lost 3 bases; unmatched junction nucleotides: 0. The germline V gene encodes CDR1 MNHEY and CDR2 SVGAGI. The CDR3 DNA is TGTGCCAGCAGTTACGGGACAGACTATGGCTACACCTTC. Protein: CASSYGTDYGYTF.